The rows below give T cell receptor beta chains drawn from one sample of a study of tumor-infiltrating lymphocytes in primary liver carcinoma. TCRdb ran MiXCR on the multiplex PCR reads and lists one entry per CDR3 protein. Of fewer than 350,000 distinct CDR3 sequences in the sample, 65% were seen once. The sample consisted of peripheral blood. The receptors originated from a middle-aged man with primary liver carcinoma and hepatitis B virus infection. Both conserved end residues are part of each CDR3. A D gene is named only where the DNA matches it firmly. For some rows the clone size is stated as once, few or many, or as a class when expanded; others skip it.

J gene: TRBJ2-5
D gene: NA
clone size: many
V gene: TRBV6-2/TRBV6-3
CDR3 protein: CASRPTVPGETQYF
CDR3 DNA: TGTGCCAGCAGACCGACGGTCCCCGGAGAGACCCAGTACTTC

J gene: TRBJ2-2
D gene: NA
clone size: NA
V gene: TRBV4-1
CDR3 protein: CASGLPRQTTIAYTGELFF
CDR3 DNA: TGCGCCAGCGGACTACCCCGTCAGACGACTATCGCGTACACCGGGGAGCTGTTTTTT

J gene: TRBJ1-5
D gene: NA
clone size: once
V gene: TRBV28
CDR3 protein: CATSLPGAPNQPQHF
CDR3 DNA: TGTGCCACCAGTTTGCCCGGGGCCCCTAATCAGCCCCAGCATTTT

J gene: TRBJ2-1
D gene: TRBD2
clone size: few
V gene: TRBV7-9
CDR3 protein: CASSRSGTNEQFF
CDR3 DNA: TGTGCCAGCAGCCGGAGCGGGACCAATGAGCAGTTCTTC

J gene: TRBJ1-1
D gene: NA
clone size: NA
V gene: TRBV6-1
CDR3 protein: CASSVLGQDTEAFF
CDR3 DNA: TGTGCCAGCAGTGTATTGGGGCAAGACACTGAAGCTTTCTTT

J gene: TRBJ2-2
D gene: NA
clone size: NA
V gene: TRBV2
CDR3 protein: CATPEPNTGELFF
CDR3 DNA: TGTGCCACCCCAGAGCCGAACACCGGGGAGCTGTTTTTT

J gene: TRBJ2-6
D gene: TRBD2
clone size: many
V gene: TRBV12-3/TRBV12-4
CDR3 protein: CASHKRGDGANVLTF
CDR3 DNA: TGTGCCAGCCACAAACGGGGGGATGGGGCCAACGTCCTGACTTTC

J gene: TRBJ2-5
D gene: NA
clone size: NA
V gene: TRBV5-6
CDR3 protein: CASSSLLDPGLETQNF
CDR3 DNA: TGTGCCAGCAGCTCTCTACTAGATCCAGGGTTGGAGACCCAGAACTTC

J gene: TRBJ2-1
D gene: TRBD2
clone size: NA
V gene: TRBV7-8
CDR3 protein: CASSQLAGGREQFF
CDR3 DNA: TGTGCCAGCAGTCAACTAGCGGGAGGGCGGGAGCAGTTCTTC

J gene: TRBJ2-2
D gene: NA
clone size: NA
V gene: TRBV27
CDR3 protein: CASSFYPLNTGELFF
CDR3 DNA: TGTGCCAGCAGTTTCTATCCATTAAACACCGGGGAGCTGTTTTTT

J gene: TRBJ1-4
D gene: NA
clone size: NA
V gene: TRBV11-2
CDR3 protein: CDSSFGGGKPFF
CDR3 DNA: TGTGACAGCAGCTTTGGCGGGGGAAAACCGTTTTTT

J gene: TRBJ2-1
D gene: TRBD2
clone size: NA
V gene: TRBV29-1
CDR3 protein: CSVEDRMGGPLYNEQFF
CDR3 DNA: TGCAGCGTTGAAGATCGGATGGGAGGGCCCCTATACAATGAGCAGTTCTTC

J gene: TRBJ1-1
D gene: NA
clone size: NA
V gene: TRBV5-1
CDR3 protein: CASSLEGMNTEAFF
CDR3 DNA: TGCGCCAGCAGCTTGGAGGGTATGAACACTGAAGCTTTCTTT

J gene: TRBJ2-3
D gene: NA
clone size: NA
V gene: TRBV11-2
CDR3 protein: CASSVLQGGGDTHFF
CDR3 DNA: TGTGCCAGCAGCGTATTACAGGGGGGGGGGGATACGCACTTTTTT

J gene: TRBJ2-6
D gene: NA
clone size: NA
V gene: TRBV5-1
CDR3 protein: CASTRLNSGDNVLAF
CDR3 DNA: TGCGCCAGCACTCGACTGAACTCTGGGGACAACGTCCTGGCTTTC

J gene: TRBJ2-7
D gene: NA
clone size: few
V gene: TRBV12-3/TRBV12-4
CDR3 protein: CASSLTGHSSYEQYF
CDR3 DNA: TGTGCCAGCAGTTTAACGGGACACTCGTCCTACGAGCAGTACTTC

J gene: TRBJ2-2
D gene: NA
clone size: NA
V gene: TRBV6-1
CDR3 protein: CANSAQGRTPNTGEPFF
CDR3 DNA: TGTGCCAACAGTGCGCAGGGACGGACTCCCAACACCGGGGAGCCGTTTTTT

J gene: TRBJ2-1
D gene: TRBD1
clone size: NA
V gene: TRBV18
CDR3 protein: CASSPRQGGGISAQFF
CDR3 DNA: TGCGCCAGCTCACCGCGACAGGGGGGGGGTATCAGCGCGCAGTTCTTC

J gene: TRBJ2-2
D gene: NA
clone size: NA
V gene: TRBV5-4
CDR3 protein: CASSLGLVDTGELFF
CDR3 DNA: TGTGCCAGCAGCTTGGGACTAGTGGACACCGGGGAGCTGTTTTTT

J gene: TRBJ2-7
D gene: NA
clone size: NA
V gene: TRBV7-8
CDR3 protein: CASNGRDSPREQYF
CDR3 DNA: TGTGCCAGTAACGGGCGGGACAGCCCTAGAGAGCAGTACTTC

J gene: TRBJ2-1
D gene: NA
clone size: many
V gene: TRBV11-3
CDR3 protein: CASSLDQGSYNEQFF
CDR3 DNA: TGTGCCAGCAGCTTAGATCAAGGCTCCTACAATGAGCAGTTCTTC

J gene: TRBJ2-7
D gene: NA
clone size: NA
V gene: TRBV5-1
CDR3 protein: CASSLGLRGISSYEQYF
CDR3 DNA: TGCGCCAGCAGCCTGGGGTTGAGGGGAATAAGCTCCTACGAGCAGTACTTC

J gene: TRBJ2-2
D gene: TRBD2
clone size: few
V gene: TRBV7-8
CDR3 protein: CASSLLAGAINTGELFF
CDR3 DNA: TGTGCCAGCAGCTTATTAGCGGGAGCCATCAACACCGGGGAGCTGTTTTTT

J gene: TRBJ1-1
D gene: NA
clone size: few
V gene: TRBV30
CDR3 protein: CAWSVSGVTEAFF
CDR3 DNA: TGTGCCTGGAGTGTTTCTGGTGTCACTGAAGCTTTCTTT

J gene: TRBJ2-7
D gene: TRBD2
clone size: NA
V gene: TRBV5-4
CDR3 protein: CARRYLGLAYEQYF
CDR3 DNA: TGTGCCAGGAGATACTTGGGACTAGCCTACGAGCAGTACTTC

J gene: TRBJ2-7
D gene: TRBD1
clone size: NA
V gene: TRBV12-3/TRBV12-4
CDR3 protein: CASSVGGQGTYEQYF
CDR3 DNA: TGTGCCAGCAGTGTCGGGGGACAGGGGACCTACGAGCAGTACTTC

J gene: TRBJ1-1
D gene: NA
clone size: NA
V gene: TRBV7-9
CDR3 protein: CASSLPRINTEAFF
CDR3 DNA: TGTGCCAGCAGCTTACCCAGGATTAACACTGAAGCTTTCTTT

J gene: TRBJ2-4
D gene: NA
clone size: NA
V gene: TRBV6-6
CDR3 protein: CASSCGGIQYF
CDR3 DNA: TGTGCCAGCAGTTGCGGAGGCATTCAATATTTC

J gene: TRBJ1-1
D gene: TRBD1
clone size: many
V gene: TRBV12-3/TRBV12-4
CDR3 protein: CASSTTRDRVPEAFF
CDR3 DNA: TGTGCCAGCAGTACGACCCGGGACAGGGTCCCTGAAGCTTTCTTT